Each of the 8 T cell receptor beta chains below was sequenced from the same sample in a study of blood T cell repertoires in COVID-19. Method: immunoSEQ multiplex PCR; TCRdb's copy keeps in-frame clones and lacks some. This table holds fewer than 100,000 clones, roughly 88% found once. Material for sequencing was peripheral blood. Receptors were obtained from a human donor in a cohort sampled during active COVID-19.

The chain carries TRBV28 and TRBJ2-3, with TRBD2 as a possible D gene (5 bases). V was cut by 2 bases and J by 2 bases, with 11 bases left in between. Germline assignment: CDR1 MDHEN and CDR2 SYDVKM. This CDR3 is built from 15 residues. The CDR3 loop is CASSLPSSLTDTQYF. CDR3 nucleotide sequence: TGTGCCAGCAGTTTACCTAGCTCACTCACAGATACGCAGTATTTT.

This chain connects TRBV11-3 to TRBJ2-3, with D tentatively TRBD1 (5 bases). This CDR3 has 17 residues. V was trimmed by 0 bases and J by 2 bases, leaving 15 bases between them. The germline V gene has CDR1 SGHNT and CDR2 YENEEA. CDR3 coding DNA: TGTGCCAGCAGCTTAGATCTCTCAGGGCTCGTCACAGATACGCAGTATTTT. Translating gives CASSLDLSGLVTDTQYF.

Here the CDR3 reads CASSERGLAVNNEQFF. DNA of the CDR3: TGTGCCAGCAGTGAAAGGGGACTAGCGGTAAACAATGAGCAGTTCTTC. The rearrangement joins TRBV2 to TRBJ2-1, with 11 bases that match TRBD2. The V segment lost 2 bases and the J segment 5 bases; nucleotides outside the gene matches: 5. This CDR3 has 16 amino acids. The germline gives CDR1 SNHLY, CDR2 FYNNEI.

The CDR3 DNA sequence: TGTGCCAGCAGTTTATATAGCGGGAGTAACGAGCAGTACTTC. It yields the protein CASSLYSGSNEQYF. The rearrangement joins TRBV28 to TRBJ2-7; 9 nucleotides line up with TRBD2. In germline, CDR1 is MDHEN, CDR2 SYDVKM. J gave up 5 bases and V 1 base, and 3 bases lay outside the gene matches. This CDR3 is built from 14 residues.

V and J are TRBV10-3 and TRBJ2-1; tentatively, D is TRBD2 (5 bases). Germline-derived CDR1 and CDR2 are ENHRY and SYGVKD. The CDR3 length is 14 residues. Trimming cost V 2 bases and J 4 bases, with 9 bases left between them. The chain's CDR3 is CAISEGGQYNEQFF. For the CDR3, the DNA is TGTGCCATCAGTGAGGGAGGCCAATACAATGAGCAGTTCTTC.

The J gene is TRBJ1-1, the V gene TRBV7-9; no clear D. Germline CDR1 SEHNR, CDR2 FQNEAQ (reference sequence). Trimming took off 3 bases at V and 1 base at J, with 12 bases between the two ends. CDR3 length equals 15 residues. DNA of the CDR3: TGTGCCAGCAGCTTCCTCGGGGAGGGGAACACTGAAGCTTTCTTT. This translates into CASSFLGEGNTEAFF.

The CDR3 sequence is CATSARAINYGYTF. Written as DNA, the CDR3 is TGTGCCACCAGTGCCAGGGCGATTAACTATGGCTACACCTTC. The chain uses TRBV24-1 and TRBJ1-2, with D perhaps TRBD1 (5 bases). Germline V gene lookup returns CDR1 KGHDR and CDR2 SFDVKD. The CDR3 extends over 14 amino acids. Between the trimmed V and J ends, which lost 5 bases and 1 base, there was a span of 10 bases.

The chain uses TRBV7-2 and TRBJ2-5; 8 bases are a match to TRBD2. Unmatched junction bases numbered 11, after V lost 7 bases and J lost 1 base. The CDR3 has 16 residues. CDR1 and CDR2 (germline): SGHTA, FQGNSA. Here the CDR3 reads CASTPGGGETQETQYF. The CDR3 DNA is TGTGCCAGCACCCCGGGGGGGGGAGAGACCCAAGAGACCCAGTACTTC.